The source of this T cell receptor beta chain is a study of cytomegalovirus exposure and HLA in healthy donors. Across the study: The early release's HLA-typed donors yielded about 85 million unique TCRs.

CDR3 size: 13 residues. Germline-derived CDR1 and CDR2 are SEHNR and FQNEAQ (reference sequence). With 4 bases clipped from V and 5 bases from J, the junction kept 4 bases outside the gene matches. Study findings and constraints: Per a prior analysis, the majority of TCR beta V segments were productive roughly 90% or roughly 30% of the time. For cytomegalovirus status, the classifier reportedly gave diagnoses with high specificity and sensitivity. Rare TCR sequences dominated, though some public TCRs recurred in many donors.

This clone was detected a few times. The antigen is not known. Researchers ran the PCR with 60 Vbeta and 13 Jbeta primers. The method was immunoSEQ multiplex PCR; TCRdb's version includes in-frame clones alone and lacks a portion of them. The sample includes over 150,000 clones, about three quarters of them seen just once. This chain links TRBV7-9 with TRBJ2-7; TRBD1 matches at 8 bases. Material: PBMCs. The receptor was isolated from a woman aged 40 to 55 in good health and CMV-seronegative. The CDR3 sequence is CASSWGQVDEQYF. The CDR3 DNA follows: TGTGCCAGCAGCTGGGGACAGGTAGACGAGCAGTACTTC. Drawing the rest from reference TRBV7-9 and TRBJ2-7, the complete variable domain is DTGVSQNPRHKITKRGQNVTFRCDPISEHNRLYWYRQTLGQGPEFLTYFQNEAQLEKSRLLSDRFSAERPKGSFSTLEIQRTEQGDSAMYLCASSWGQVDEQYFGPGTRLTVT.